The clone carrying this TCR beta chain was recorded once. Its specificity is not known. These data belong to a study of T cell responses to AZD1222 COVID-19 vaccine. The study, taken as a whole, reports: Donors in the cohort were predominantly white British and more often female, and clonal diversity was possibly underestimated. At 160-218 and 743-854, vaccine-associated CD4 TCRs were dominant, and they spanned spike.

Sequenced by immunoSEQ multiplex PCR; TCRdb stores in-frame clones only, minus some. Among about 170,000 clones, approximately 92% were seen once, and the ten largest hold 6% to 8%. CDR1 and CDR2 (germline): LGHDT, YNNKEL (reference sequence). The CDR3 totals 16 residues. J gave up 0 bases and V 4 bases, and 3 bases lay outside the gene matches. This receptor was identified in an adult in good health. The chain combines TRBV3-1 (or the pseudogene TRBV3-2) with TRBJ1-6; 7 bases align to TRBD1. Sample: peripheral blood, taken on day 0 of AZD1222 vaccination. In DNA, the CDR3 is TGTGCCAGCAGCCGGAGGACAGGCTCCTATAATTCACCCCTCCACTTT. This sequence encodes CASSRRTGSYNSPLHF.